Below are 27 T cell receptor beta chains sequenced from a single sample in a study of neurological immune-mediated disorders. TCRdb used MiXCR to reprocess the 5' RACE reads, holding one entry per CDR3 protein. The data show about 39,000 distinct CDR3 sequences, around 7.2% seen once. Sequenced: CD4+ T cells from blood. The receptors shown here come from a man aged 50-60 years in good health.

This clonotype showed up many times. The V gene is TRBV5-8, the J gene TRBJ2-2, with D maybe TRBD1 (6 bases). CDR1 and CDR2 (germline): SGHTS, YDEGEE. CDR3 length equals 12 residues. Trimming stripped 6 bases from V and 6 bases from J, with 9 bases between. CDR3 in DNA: TGTGCCAGCAACAGGGTCCCCGGGGAGCTGTTTTTT. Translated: CASNRVPGELFF.

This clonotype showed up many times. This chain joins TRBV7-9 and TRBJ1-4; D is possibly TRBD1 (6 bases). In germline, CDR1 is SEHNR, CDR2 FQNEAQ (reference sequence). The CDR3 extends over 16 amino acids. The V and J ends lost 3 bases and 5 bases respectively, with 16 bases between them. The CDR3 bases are TGTGCCAGCAGCTTTTCAGTTTCGCAGGGGAATGAAAAACTGTTTTTT. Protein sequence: CASSFSVSQGNEKLFF.

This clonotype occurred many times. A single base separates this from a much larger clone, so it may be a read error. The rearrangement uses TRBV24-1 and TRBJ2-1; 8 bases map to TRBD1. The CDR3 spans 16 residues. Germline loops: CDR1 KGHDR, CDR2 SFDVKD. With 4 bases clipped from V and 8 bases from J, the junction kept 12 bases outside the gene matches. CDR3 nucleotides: TGTGCCACCAGTGAGCTCCTACAGGGGGTGGCCCATGAGCAGTTCTTC. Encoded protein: CATSELLQGVAHEQFF.

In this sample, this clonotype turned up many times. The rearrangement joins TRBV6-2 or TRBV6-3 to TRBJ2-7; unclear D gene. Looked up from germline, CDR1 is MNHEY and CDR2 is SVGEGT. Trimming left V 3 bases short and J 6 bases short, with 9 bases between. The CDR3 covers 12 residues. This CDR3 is CASSYIWTEQYF. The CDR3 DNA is TGTGCCAGCAGTTATATCTGGACCGAGCAGTACTTC.

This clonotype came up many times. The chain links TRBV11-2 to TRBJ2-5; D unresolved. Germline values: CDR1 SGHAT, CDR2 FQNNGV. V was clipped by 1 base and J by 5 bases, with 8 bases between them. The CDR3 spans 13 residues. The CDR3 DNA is TGTGCCAGCAGCTTAGGGGTAAAGGAGACCCAGTACTTC. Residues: CASSLGVKETQYF.

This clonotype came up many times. For the CDR3, the DNA is TGTGCCAGCAGCCGGACTAGCGGGAACACCGGGGAGCTGTTTTTT. Protein: CASSRTSGNTGELFF. The chain couples TRBV7-3 to TRBJ2-2; TRBD2 agrees at 10 bases. J was trimmed by 1 base and V by 5 bases; bases with no gene match: 1. The CDR3 totals 15 residues. Germline CDR1 reads SGHTA; CDR2 reads FQGTGA. The entire variable domain, with the rest obtained from reference TRBV7-3 and TRBJ2-2, is as follows: GAGVSQTPSNKVTEKGKYVELRCDPISGHTALYWYRQSLGQGPEFLIYFQGTGAADDSGLPNDRFFAVRPEGSVSTLKIQRTERGDSAVYLCASSRTSGNTGELFFGEGSRLTVL.

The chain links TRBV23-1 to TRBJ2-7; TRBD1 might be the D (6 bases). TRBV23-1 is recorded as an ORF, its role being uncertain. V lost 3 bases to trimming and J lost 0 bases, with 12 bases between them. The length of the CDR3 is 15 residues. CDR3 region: CASSQPQGSSYEQYF. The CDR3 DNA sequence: TGCGCCAGCAGTCAGCCCCAGGGGAGCTCCTACGAGCAGTACTTC.

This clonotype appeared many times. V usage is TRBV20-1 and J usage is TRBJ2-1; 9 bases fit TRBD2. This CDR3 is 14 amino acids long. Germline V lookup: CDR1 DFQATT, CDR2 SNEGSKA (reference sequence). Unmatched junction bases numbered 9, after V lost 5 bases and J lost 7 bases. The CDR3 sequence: CSAPLAGRRNEQFF. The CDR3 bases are TGCAGTGCTCCTCTAGCGGGAAGACGGAATGAGCAGTTCTTC.

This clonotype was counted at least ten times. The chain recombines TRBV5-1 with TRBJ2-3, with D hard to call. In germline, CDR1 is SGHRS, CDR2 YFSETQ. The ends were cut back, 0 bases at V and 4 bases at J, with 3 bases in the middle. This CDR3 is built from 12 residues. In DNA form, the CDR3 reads TGCGCCAGCAGCTTGGTTCCAGATACGCAGTATTTT. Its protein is CASSLVPDTQYF.

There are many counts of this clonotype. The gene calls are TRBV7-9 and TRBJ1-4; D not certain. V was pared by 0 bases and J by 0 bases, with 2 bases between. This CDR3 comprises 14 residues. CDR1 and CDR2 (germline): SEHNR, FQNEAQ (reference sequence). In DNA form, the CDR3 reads TGTGCCAGCAGCTTAGCTGCAACTAATGAAAAACTGTTTTTT. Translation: CASSLAATNEKLFF.

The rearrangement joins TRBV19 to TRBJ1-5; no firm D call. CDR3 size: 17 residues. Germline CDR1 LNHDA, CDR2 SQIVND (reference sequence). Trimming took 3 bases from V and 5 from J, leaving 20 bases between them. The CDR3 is CASSIVRSPDGYQPQHF. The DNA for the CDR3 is TGTGCCAGTAGTATTGTTAGGTCCCCCGATGGGTATCAGCCCCAGCATTTT.

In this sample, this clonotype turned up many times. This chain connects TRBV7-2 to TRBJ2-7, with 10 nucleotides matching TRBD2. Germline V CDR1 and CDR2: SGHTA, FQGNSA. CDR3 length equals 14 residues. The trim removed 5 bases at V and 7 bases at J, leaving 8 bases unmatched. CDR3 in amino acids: CASSTPGLAREQYF. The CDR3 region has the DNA TGTGCCAGCAGCACCCCGGGACTAGCGCGGGAGCAGTACTTC.

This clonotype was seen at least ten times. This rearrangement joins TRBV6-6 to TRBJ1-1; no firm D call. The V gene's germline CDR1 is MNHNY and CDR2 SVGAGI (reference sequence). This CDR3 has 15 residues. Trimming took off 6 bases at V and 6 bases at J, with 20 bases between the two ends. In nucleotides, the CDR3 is TGTGCCAGCAGGAGAGGTATTGGTGGTATACCTGAAGCTTTCTTT. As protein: CASRRGIGGIPEAFF.

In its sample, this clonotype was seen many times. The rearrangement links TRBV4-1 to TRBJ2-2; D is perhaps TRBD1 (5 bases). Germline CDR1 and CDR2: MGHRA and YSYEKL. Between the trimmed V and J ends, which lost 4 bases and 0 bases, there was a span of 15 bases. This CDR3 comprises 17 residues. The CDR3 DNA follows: TGCGCCAGCAGCCCAGGGTTGAGTAGAACGAACACCGGGGAGCTGTTTTTT. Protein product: CASSPGLSRTNTGELFF.

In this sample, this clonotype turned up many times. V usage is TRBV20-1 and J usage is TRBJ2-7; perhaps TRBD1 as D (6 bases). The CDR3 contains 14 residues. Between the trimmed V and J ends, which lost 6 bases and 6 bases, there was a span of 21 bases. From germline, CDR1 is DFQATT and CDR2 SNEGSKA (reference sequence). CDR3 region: CSALDSRSVGEQYF. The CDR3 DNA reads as TGCAGTGCCCTGGACAGCCGTAGTGTTGGCGAGCAGTACTTC.

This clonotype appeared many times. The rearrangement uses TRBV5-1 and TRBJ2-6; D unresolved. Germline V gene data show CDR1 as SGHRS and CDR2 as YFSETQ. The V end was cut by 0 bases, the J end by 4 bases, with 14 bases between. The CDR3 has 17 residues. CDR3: CASSLGARPGGANVLTF. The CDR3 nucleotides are TGCGCCAGCAGCTTGGGGGCTAGACCAGGAGGGGCCAACGTCCTGACTTTC. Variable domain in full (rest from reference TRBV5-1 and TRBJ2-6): KAGVTQTPRYLIKTRGQQVTLSCSPISGHRSVSWYQQTPGQGLQFLFEYFSETQRNKGNFPGRFSGRQFSNSRSEMNVSTLELGDSALYLCASSLGARPGGANVLTFGAGSRLTVL.

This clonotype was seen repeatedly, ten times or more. The CDR3 bases are TGCAGCGTTGAAAGGTGGGAGGACAACACAGATACGCAGTATTTT. This sequence encodes CSVERWEDNTDTQYF. V usage is TRBV29-1 and J usage is TRBJ2-3, with TRBD2 as a possible D gene (6 bases). The CDR3 contains 15 residues. The V and J ends lost 2 bases and 2 bases respectively, with 14 bases between them. Germline lookup yields CDR1 SQVTM and CDR2 ANQGSEA.

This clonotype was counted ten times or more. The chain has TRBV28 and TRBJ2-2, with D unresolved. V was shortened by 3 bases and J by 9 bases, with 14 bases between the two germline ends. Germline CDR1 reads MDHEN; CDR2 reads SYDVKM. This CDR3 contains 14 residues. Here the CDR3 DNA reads TGTGCCAGCAGTTTTGGAAAACGGGCCCGGGAGCTGTTTTTT. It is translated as CASSFGKRARELFF. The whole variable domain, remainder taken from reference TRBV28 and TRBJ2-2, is DVKVTQSSRYLVKRTGEKVFLECVQDMDHENMFWYRQDPGLGLRLIYFSYDVKMKEKGDIPEGYSVSREKKERFSLILESASTNQTSMYLCASSFGKRARELFFGEGSRLTVL.

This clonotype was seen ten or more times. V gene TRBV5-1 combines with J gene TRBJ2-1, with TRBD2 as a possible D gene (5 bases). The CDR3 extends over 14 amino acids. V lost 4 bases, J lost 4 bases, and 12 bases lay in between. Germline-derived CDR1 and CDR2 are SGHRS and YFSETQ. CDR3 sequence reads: CASSPGERYNEQFF. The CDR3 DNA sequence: TGCGCCAGCAGCCCGGGCGAGCGGTACAATGAGCAGTTCTTC.

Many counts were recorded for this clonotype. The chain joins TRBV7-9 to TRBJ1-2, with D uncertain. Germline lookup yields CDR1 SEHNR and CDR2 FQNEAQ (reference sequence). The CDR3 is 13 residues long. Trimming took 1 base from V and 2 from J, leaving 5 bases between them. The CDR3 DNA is TGTGCCAGCAGCTTAGAACAGAACTATGGCTACACCTTC. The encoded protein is CASSLEQNYGYTF.

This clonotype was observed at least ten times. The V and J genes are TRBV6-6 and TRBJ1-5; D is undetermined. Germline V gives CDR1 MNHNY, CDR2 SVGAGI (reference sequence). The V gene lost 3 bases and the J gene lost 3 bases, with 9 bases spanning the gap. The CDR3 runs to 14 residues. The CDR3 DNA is TGTGCCAGCAGTTATGCCAGCCTCAATCAGCCCCAGCATTTT. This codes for CASSYASLNQPQHF.

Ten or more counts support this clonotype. The CDR3 DNA sequence: TGTGCCAGCAGCCAAAAGAGGTCTTACTGGGGCCTAAACACTGAAGCTTTCTTT. Translated, it gives CASSQKRSYWGLNTEAFF. The chain has TRBV3-1 and TRBJ1-1; a possible D gene is TRBD1 (5 bases). Germline CDR1 and CDR2: LGHDT and YNNKEL (reference sequence). Trimming shortened V by 2 bases and J by 2 bases, and 21 bases separated the two germline ends. The CDR3 extends over 18 amino acids.

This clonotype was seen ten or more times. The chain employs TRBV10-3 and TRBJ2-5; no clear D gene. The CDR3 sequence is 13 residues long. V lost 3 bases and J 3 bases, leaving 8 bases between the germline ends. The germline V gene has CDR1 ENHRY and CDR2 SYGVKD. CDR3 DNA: TGTGCCATCAGTGAAAATGATAAAGAGACCCAGTACTTC. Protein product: CAISENDKETQYF.

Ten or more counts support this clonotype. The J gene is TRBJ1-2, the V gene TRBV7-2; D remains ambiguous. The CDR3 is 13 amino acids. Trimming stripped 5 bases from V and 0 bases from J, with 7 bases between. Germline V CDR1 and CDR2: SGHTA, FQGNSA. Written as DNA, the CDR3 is TGTGCCAGCAGCCCAAACGCTAACTATGGCTACACCTTC. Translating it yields CASSPNANYGYTF.

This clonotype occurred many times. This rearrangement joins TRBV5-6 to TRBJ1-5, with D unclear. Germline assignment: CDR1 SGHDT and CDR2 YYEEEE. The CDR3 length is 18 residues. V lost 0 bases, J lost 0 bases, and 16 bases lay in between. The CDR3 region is CASSLAAKKRVSNQPQHF. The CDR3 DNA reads TGTGCCAGCAGCTTGGCTGCGAAAAAACGGGTTAGCAATCAGCCCCAGCATTTT.

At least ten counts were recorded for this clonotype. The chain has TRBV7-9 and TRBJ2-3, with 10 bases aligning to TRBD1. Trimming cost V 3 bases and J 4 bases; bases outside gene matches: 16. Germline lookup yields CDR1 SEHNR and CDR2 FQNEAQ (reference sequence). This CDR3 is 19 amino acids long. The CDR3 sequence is CASSLSWWSGTGVADTQYF. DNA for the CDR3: TGTGCCAGCAGCTTGTCTTGGTGGAGCGGGACAGGGGTTGCAGATACGCAGTATTTT.

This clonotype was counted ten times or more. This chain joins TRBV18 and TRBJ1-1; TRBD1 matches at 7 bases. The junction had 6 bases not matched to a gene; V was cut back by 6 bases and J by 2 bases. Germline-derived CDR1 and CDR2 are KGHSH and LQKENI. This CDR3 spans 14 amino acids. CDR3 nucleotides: TGTGCCAGCTCCCGCGGACAGGCAAACACTGAAGCTTTCTTT. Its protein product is CASSRGQANTEAFF.